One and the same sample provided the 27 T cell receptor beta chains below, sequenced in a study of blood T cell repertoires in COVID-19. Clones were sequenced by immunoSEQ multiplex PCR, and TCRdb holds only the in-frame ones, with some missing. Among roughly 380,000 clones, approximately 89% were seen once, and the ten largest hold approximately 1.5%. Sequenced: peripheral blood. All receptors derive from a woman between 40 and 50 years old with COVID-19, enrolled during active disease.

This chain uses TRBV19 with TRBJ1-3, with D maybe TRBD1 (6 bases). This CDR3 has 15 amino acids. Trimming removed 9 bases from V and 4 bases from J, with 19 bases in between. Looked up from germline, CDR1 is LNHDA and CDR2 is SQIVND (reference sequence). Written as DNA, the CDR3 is TGTGCCAGCTCCGCCCCATCGCAGGGGGGAAACACCATATATTTT. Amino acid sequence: CASSAPSQGGNTIYF.

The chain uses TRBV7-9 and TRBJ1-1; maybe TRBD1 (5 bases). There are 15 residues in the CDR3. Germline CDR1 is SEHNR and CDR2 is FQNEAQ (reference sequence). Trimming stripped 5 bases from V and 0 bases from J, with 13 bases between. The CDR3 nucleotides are TGTGCCAGCAGCCCCTTCGGGGGTTTGAACACTGAAGCTTTCTTT. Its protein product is CASSPFGGLNTEAFF.

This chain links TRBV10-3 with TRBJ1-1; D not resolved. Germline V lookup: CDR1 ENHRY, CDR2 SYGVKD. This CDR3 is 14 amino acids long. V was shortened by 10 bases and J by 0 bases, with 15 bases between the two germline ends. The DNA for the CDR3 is TGTGCCACCGGGCGGGAGTTCATGAACACTGAAGCTTTCTTT. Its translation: CATGREFMNTEAFF.

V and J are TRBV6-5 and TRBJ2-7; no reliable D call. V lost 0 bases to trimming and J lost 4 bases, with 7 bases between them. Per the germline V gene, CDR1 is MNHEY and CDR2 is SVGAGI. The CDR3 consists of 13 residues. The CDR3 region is CASSYSPTYEQYF. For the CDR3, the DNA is TGTGCCAGCAGTTACTCGCCGACTTACGAGCAGTACTTC.

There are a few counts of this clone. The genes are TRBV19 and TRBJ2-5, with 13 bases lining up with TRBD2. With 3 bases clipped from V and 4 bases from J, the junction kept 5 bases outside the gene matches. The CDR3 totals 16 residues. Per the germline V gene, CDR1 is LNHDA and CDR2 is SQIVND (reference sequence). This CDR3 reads CASSIGTSGKRETQYF. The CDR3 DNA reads TGTGCCAGTAGTATTGGGACTAGCGGGAAGAGAGAGACCCAGTACTTC.

CDR3 residues: CASHQKGGYQPQHF. CDR3 nucleotides: TGTGCCAGTCATCAAAAAGGGGGTTATCAGCCCCAGCATTTT. The V call is TRBV19, the J call TRBJ1-5; perhaps TRBD1 as D (6 bases). CDR1 and CDR2 from the germline V gene are LNHDA and SQIVND (reference sequence). Trimming removed 8 bases from V and 5 bases from J, with 16 bases in between. This CDR3 has 14 amino acids.

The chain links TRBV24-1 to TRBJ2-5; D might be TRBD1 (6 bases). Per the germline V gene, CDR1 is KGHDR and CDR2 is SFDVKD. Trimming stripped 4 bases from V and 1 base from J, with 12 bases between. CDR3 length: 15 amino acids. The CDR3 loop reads CATSDSRDIQETQYF. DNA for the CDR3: TGTGCCACCAGTGACTCCCGGGACATCCAAGAGACCCAGTACTTC.

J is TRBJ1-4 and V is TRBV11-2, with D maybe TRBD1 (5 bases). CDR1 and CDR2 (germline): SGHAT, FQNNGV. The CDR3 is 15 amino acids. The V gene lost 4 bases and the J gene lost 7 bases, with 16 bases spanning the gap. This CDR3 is CASSSNQGWGEKLFF. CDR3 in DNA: TGTGCCAGCAGCTCTAACCAGGGATGGGGTGAAAAACTGTTTTTT.

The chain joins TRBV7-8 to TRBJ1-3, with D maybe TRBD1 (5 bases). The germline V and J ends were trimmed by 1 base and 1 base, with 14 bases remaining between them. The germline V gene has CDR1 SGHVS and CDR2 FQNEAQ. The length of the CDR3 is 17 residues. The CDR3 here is CASSLGEGERSGNTIYF. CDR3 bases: TGTGCCAGCAGCTTAGGTGAAGGGGAACGATCTGGAAACACCATATATTTT.

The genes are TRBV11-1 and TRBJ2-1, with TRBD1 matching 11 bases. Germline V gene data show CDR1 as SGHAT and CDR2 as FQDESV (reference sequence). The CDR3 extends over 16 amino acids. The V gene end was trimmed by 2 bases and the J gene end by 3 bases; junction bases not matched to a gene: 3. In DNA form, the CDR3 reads TGTGCCAGCAGCTTAAGGGGGACAGGGGGCTACAATGAGCAGTTCTTC. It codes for CASSLRGTGGYNEQFF.

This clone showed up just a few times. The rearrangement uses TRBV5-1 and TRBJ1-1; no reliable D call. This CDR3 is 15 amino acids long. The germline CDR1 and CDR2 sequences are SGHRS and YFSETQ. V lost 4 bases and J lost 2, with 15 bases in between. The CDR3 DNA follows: TGCGCCAGCAGCCGACGGGGAACCTTTAACACTGAAGCTTTCTTT. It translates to CASSRRGTFNTEAFF.

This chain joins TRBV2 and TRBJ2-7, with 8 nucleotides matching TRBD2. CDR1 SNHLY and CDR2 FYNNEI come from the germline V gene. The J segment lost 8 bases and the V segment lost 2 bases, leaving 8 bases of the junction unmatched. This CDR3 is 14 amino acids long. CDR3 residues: CASSERSGSLKQYF. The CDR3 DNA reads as TGTGCCAGCAGTGAACGAAGCGGGAGCCTAAAGCAGTACTTC.

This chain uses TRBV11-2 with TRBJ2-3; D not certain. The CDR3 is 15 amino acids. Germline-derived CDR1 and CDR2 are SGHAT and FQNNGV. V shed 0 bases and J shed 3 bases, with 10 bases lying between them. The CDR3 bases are TGTGCCAGCAGCTTAGACCACGGAGTAACAGATACGCAGTATTTT. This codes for CASSLDHGVTDTQYF.

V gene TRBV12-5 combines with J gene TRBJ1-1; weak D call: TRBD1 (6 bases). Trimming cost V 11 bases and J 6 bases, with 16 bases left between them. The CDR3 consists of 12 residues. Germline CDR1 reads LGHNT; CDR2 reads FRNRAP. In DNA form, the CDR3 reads TGTGCTGGAAGAGGGGGTATCCCTGAAGCTTTCTTT. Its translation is CAGRGGIPEAFF.

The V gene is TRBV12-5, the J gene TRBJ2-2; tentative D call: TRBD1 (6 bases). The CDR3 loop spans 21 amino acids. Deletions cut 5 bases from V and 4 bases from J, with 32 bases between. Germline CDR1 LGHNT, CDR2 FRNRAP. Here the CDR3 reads CASGITRDIGNVSGGTGELFF. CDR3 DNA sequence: TGTGCTAGTGGTATAACTCGGGACATTGGGAACGTTAGTGGTGGCACCGGGGAGCTGTTTTTT.

This CDR3 reads CAWSVRQGSYEQYF. CDR3 sequence (DNA): TGTGCCTGGAGTGTAAGACAGGGCTCCTACGAGCAGTACTTC. V is TRBV30 and J is TRBJ2-7; 7 positions match TRBD1. The CDR3 contains 14 residues. The V segment lost 0 bases and the J segment 0 bases; nucleotides outside the gene matches: 2. Germline V lookup: CDR1 GTSNPN, CDR2 SVGIG (reference sequence).

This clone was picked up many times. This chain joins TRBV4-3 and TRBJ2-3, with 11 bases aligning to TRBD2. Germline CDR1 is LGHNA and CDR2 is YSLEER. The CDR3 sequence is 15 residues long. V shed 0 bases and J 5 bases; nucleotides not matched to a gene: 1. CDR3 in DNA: TGCGCCAGCAGCCAAGAACTAGCGGGGGTAGATACGCAGTATTTT. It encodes CASSQELAGVDTQYF.

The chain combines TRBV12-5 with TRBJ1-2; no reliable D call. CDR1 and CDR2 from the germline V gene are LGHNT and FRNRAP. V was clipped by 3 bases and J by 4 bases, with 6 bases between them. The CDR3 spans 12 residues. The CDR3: CASGLTGYGYTF. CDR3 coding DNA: TGTGCTAGTGGTTTAACTGGCTATGGCTACACCTTC.

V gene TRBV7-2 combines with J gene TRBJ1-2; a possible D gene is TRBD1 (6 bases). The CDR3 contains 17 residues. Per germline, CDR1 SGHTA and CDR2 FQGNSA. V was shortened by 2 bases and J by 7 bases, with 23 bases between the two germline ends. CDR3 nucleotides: TGTGCCAGCAGCTTAAACCTTGGCCAGGGGCTCGGGTCTGGCTACACCTTC. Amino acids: CASSLNLGQGLGSGYTF.

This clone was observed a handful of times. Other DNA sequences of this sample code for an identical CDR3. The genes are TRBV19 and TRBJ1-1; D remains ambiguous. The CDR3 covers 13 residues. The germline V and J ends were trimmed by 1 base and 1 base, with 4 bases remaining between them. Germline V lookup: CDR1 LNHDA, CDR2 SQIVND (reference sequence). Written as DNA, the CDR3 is TGTGCCAGTAGTATAGGACAGAACACTGAAGCTTTCTTT. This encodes CASSIGQNTEAFF.

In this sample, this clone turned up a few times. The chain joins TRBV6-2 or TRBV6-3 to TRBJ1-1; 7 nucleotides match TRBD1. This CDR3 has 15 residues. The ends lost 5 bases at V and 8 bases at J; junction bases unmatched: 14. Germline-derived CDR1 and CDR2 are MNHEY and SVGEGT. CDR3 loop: CASSPGTVGPGEAFF. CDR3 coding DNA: TGTGCCAGCAGTCCCGGGACAGTGGGACCGGGCGAAGCTTTCTTT.

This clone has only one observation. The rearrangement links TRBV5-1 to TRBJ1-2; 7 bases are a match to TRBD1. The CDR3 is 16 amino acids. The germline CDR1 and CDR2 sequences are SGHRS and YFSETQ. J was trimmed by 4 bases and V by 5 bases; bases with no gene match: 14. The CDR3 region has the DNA TGCGCCAGCAGTGACAGGGCAACCCGAGGTAGCTATGGCTACACCTTC. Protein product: CASSDRATRGSYGYTF.

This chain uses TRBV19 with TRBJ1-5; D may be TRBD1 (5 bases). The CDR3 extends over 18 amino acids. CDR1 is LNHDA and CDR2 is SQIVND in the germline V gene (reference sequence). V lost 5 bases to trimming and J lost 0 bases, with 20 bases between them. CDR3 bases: TGTGCCAGTAGTTCTCGATTGCGCGGGGGAGATAGCAATCAGCCCCAGCATTTT. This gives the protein CASSSRLRGGDSNQPQHF.

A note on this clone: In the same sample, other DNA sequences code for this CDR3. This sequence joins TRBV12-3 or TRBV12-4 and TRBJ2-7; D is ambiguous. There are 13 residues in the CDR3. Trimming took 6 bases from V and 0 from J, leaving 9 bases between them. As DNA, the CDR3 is TGTGCCAGCAGCCCCGATAGCTCCTACGAGCAGTACTTC. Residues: CASSPDSSYEQYF.

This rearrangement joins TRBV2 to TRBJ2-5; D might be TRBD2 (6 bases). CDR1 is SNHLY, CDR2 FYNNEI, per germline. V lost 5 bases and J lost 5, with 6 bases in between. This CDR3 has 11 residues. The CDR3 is CASSREETQYF. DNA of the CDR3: TGTGCCAGCAGTCGGGAGGAGACCCAGTACTTC.

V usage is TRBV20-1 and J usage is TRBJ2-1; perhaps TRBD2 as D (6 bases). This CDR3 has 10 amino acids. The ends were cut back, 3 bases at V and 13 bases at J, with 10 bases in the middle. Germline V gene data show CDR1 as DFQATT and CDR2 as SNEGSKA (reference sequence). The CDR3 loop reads CSASRDFQFF. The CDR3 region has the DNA TGCAGTGCTAGCCGGGACTTCCAGTTCTTC.

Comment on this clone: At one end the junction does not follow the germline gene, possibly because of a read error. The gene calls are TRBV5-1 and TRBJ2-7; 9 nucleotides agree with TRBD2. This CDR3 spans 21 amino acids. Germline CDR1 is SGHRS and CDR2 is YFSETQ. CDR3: CASNLVPLASGTRRSSYEQYF. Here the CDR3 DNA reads TGCGCCAGCAACTTGGTCCCGTTGGCTAGCGGGACTCGTAGGAGCTCCTACGAGCAGTACTTC.